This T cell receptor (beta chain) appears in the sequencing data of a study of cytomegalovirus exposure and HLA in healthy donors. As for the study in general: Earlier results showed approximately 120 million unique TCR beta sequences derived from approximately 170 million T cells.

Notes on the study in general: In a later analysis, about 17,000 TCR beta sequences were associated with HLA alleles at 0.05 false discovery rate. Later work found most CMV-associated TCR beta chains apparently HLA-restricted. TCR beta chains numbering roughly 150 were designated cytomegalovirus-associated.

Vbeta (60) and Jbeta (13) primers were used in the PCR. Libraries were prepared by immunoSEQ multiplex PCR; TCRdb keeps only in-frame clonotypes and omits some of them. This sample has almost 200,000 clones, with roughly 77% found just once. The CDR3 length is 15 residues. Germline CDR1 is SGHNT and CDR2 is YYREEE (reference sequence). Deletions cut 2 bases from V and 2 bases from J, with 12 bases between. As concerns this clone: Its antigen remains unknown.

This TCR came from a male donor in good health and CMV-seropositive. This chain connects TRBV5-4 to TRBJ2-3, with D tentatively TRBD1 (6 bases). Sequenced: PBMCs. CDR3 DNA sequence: TGTGCCAGCAGCTTACAGGGCCTGTACACAGATACGCAGTATTTT. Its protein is CASSLQGLYTDTQYF.